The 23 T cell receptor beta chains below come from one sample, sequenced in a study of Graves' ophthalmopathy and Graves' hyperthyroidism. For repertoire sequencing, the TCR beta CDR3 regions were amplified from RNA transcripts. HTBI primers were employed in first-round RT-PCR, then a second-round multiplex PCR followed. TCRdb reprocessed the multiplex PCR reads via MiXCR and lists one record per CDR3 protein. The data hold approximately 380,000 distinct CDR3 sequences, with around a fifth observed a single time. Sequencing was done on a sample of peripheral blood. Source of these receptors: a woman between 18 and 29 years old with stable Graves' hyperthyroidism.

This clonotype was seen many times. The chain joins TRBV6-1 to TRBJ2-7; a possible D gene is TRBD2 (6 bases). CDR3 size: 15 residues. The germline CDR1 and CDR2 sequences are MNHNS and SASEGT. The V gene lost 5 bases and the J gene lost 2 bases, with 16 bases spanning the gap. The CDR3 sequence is CASSPPGGLTYEQYF. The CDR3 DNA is TGTGCCAGCAGTCCCCCCGGAGGGTTGACCTACGAGCAGTACTTC.

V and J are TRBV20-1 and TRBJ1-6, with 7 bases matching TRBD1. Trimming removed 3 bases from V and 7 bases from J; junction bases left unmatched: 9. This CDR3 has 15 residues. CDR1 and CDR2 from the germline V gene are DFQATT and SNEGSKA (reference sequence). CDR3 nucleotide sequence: TGCAGTGCTAGGGGACAGCCAGTGGTGAATTCACCCCTCCACTTT. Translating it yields CSARGQPVVNSPLHF.

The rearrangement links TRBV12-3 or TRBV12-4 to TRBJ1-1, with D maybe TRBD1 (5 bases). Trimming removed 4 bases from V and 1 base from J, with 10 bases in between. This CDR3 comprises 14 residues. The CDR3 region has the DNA TGTGCCAGCAGTTGGACAATTTGGAACACTGAAGCTTTCTTT. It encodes CASSWTIWNTEAFF.

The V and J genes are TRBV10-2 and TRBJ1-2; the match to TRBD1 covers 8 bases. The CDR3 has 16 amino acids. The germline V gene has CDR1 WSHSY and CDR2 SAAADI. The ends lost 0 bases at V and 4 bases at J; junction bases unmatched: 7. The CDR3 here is CASSESQQGEAYGYTF. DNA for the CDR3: TGCGCCAGCAGTGAGTCTCAACAGGGGGAGGCCTATGGCTACACCTTC.

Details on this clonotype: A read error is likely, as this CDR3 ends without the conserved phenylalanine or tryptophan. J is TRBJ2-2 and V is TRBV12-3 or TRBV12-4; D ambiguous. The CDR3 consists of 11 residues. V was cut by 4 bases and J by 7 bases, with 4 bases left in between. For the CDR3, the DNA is TGTGCCAGCAGTTGGAGCGGGGAGCTGTTTTTG. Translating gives CASSWSGELFL.

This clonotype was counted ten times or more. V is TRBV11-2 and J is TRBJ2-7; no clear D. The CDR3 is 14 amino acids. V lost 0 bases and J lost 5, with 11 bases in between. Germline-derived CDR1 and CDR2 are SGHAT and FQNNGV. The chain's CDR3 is CASSLDPGLDEQYF. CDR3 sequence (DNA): TGTGCCAGCAGCTTAGATCCGGGCCTGGACGAGCAGTACTTC.

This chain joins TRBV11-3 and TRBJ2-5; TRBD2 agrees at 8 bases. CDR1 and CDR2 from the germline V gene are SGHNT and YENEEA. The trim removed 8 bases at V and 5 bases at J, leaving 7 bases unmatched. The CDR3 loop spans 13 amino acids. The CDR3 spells CASGRRGGETQYF. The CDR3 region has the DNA TGTGCCAGCGGACGACGGGGGGGTGAGACCCAGTACTTC.

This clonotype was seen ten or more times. In DNA, the CDR3 is TGTGCCAGCAGCAGGACTAGCGGTGAGGACGAGCAGTACTTC. Translation gives CASSRTSGEDEQYF. The chain uses TRBV6-1 and TRBJ2-7; 10 bases agree with TRBD2. The CDR3 is 14 residues long. Germline V gene data show CDR1 as MNHNS and CDR2 as SASEGT. The V segment lost 6 bases and the J segment 5 bases; nucleotides outside the gene matches: 7.

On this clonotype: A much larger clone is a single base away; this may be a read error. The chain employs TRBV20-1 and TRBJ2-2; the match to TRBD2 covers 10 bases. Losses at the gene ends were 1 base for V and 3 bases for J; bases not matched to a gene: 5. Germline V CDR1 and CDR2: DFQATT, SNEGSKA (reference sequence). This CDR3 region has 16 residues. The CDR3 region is CSARALAGAYTGELFF. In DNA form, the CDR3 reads TGCAGTGCTAGAGCGCTAGCGGGAGCCTACACCGGGGAGCTGTTTTTT.

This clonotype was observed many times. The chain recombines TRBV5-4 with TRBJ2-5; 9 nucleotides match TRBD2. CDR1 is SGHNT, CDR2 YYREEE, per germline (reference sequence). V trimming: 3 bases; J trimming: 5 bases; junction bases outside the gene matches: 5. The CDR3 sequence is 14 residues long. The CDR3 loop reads CASSSRREGETQYF. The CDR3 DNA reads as TGTGCCAGCAGCTCCCGGCGGGAGGGGGAGACCCAGTACTTC.

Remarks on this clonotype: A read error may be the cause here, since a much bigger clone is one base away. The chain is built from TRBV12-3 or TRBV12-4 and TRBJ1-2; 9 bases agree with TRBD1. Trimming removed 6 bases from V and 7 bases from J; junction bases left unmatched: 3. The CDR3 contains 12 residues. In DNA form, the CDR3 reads TGTGCCAGCAGAACAGGGGGCGGTGGCTACACCTTC. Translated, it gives CASRTGGGGYTF.

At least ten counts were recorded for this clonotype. CDR3 in amino acids: CASSEWIGQSSSYEQYF. CDR3 bases: TGTGCCAGCAGTGAATGGATTGGACAGTCCAGCTCCTACGAGCAGTACTTC. This rearrangement joins TRBV6-1 to TRBJ2-7; tentative D call: TRBD1 (6 bases). Germline V gives CDR1 MNHNS, CDR2 SASEGT. The length of the CDR3 is 17 residues. Trimming shortened V by 2 bases and J by 0 bases, and 17 bases separated the two germline ends.

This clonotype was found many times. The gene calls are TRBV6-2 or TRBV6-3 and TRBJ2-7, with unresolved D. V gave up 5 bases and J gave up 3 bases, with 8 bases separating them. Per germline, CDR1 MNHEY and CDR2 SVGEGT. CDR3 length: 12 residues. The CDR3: CASSLQLYEQYF. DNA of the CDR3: TGTGCCAGCAGTCTACAGCTCTACGAGCAGTACTTC.

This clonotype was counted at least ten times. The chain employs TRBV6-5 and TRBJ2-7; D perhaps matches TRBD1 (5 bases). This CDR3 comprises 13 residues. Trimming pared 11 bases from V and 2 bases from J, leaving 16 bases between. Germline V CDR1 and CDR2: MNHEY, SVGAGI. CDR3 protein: CAVTGAGAYEQYF. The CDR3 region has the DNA TGTGCCGTTACTGGGGCAGGAGCCTACGAGCAGTACTTC.

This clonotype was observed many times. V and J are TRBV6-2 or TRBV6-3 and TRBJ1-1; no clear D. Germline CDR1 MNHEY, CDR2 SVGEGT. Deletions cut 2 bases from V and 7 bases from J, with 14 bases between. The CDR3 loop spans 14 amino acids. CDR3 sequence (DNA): TGTGCCAGCAGTTACGGGCCCATCTGGATTGAAGCTTTCTTT. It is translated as CASSYGPIWIEAFF.

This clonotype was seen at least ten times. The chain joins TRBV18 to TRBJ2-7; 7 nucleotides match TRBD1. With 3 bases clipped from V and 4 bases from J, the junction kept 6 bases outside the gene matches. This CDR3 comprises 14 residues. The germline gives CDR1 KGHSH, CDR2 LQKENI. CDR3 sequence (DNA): TGTGCCAGCTCACCGAGGGGGCTGGGGTACGAGCAGTACTTC. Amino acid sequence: CASSPRGLGYEQYF. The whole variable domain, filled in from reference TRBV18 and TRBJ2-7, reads NAGVMQNPRHLVRRRGQEARLRCSPMKGHSHVYWYRQLPEEGLKFMVYLQKENIIDESGMPKERFSAEFPKEGPSILRIQQVVRGDSAAYFCASSPRGLGYEQYFGPGTRLTVT.

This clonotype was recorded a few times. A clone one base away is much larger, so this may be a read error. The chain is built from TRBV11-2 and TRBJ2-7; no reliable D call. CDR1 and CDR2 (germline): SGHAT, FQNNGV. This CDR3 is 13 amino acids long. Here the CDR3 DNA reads TGTGCCAGCTGCTTGCTCCCTCGGGACGAGCAGTACTTC. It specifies CASCLLPRDEQYF.

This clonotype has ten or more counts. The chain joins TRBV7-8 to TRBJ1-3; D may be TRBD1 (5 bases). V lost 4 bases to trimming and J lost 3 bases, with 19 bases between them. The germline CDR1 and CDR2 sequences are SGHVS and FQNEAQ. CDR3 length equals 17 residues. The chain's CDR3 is CASSSIFFGALGNTIYF. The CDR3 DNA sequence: TGTGCCAGCAGCTCTATCTTCTTCGGGGCTCTTGGAAACACCATATATTTT.

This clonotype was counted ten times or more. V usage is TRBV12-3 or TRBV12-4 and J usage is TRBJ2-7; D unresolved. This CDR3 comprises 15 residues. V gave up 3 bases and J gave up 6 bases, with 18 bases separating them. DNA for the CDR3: TGTGCCAGCAGTTTTGAACCGCCTCCCTCGTTCGAGCAGTACTTC. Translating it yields CASSFEPPPSFEQYF.

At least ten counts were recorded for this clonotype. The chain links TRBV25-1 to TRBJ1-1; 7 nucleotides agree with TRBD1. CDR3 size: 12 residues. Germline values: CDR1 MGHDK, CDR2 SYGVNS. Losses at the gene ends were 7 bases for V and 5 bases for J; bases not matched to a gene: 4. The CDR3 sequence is CASKQGRTEAFF. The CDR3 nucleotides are TGTGCCAGCAAACAGGGGCGAACTGAAGCTTTCTTT.

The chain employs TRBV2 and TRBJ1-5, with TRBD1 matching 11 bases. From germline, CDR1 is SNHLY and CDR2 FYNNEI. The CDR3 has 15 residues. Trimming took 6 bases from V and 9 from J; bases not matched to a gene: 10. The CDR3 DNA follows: TGTGCCAGCAGGGACAGGGGGCAGACCTCGTGGCCCCAGCATTTT. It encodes CASRDRGQTSWPQHF.

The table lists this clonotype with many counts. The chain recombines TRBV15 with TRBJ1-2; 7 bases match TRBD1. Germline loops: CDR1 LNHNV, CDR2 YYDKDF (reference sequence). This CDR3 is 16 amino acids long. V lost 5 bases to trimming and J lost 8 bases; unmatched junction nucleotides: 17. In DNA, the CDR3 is TGTGCCACCAGCCGGACATTCGACAGGGCCAGTGGAGGCTACACCTTC. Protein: CATSRTFDRASGGYTF.

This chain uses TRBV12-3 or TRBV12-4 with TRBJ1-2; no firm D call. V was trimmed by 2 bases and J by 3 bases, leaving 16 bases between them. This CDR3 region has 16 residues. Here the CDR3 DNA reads TGTGCCAGCAGTTTAAATGGGTGGGAGGGTCACTATGGCTACACCTTC. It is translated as CASSLNGWEGHYGYTF.